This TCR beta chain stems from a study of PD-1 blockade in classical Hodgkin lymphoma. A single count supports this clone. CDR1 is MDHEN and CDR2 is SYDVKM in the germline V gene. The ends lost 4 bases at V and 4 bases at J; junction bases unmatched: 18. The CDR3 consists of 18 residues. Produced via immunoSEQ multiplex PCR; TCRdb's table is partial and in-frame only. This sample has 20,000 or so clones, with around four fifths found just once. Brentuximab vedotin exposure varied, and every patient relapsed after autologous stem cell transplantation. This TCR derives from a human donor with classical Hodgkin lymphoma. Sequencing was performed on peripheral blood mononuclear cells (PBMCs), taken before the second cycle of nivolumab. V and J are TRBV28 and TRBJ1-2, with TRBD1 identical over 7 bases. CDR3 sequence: CASSSLWGRDRAFYGYTF. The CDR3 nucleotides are TGTGCCAGCAGTTCCCTATGGGGGAGGGACAGAGCCTTCTATGGCTACACCTTC.